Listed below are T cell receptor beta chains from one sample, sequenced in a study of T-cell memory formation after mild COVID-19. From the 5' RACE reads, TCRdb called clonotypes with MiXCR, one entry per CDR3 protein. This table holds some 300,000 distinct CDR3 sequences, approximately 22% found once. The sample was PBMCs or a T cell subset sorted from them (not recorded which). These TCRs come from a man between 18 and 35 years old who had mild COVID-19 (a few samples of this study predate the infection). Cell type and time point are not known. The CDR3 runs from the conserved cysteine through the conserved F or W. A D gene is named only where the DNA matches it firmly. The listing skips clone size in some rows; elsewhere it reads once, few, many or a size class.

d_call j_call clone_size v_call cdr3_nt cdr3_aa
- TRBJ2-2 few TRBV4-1 TGCGCCAGCACTGAGGGGACCCGGGCGAGGACCGGGGAGCTGTTTTTT CASTEGTRARTGELFF
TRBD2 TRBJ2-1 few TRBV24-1 TGTGCCACCAGTGATTTTGCGGGGGGACCCTTCATTGAGCAGTTCTTC CATSDFAGGPFIEQFF
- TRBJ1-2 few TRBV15 TGTGCCACCAGCAGAGATGAGGGGACGAGGACCTTC CATSRDEGTRTF
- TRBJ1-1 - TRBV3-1 TGTGCCAGCAGCCAAGGGGGAGACGCGAACACTGAAGCTTTCTTT CASSQGGDANTEAFF
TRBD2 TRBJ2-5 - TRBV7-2 TGTGCCAGCAGCCATTATGGCGGGGGGGCCCCAGAGACCCAGTACTTC CASSHYGGGAPETQYF
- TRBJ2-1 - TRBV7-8 TGTGCCAGCAGAGAGGGAACTGGTGAGCAGTTCTTC CASREGTGEQFF
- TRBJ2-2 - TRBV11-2 TGTGCCAGCAGCCCAAGACAAGGCTATCCCGGGGAGCTGTTTTTT CASSPRQGYPGELFF
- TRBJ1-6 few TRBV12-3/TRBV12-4 TGTGCCAGCAGCATAGGGGGGTATAATTCACCCCTCCACTTT CASSIGGYNSPLHF
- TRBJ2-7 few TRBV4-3 TGCGCCAGCAGCCAAGTTAAAGGGGTCGGCTACGAGCAGTACTTC CASSQVKGVGYEQYF
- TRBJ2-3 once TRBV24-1 TGTGCCACCAGTGATCCAGGGACTCAAGGGGATACGCAGTATTTT CATSDPGTQGDTQYF
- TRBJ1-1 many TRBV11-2 TGTGCCAGCAGCTTAGACCGCCACGGTGAAGCTTTCTTT CASSLDRHGEAFF
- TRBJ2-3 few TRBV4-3 TGCGCCAGCAATCACGGGGGCACAGATACGCAGTATTTT CASNHGGTDTQYF
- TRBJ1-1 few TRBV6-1 TGTGCCAGCAATGTCTTCGGGGACACTGAAGCTTTCTTT CASNVFGDTEAFF
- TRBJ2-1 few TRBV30 TGTGCCTGGAGTGTCCCCGGGACCCACTACAATGAGCAGTTCTTC CAWSVPGTHYNEQFF
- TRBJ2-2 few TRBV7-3 TGTGTCGTGGGGTGGGGCACCGGGGAGCTGTTTTTT CVVGWGTGELFF
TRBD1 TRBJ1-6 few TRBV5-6 TGTGCCAGCAGGCAGGGGACAGGTTCAGGCTCACCCCTCCACTTT CASRQGTGSGSPLHF
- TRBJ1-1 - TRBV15 TGTGCCACCACTCCGATCAGATCCGAACTGAACACTGAAGCTTTCTTT CATTPIRSELNTEAFF
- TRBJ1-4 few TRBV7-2 TGTGCCAGCAGCTTAGGAGGGGCGGCTAATGAAAAACTGTTTTTT CASSLGGAANEKLFF
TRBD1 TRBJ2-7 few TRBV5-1 TGCGCCAGCAGCTTGTTTGGGGGACAGGGGGCGTACGAGCAGTACTTC CASSLFGGQGAYEQYF
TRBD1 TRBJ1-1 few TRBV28 TGTGCCAGCATCACAGGGGCCTGGGACACTGAAGCTTTCTTT CASITGAWDTEAFF
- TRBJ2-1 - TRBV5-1 TGCGCCACCGGGGTAACGCGGAGGGATTACTTCTTC CATGVTRRDYFF
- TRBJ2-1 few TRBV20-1 TGCAGTGCTAGAACTTTAGGTGTGGCTGAGCAGTTCTTC CSARTLGVAEQFF
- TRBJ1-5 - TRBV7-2 TGTGCCAGCAGCGTCAGGGGTGGCAATCAGCCCCAGCATTTT CASSVRGGNQPQHF
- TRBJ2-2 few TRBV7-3 TGTGCCAGCAGCCAGCAGGGGAACACCGGGGAGCTGTTTTTT CASSQQGNTGELFF
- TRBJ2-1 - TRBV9 TGTGCCAGCAGCGTCAGCAATTGGAATGAGCAGTTCTTC CASSVSNWNEQFF
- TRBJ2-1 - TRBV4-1 TGCGCCAGCAGCCAAGAAATCGTGGCAGTCTACAATGAGCAGTTCTTC CASSQEIVAVYNEQFF
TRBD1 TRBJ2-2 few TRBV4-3 TGCGCCAGCAGCCAGACAGGGGTGGCCGGGGAGCTGTTTTTT CASSQTGVAGELFF
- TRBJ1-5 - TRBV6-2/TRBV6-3 TGTGCCAGCAGTTGGATGACCGGCGTCGGCAATCAGCCCCAGCATTTT CASSWMTGVGNQPQHF
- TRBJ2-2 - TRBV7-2 TGTGCCAGCAGCCCCCGCCTTGGGGCGAACACCGGGGAGCTGTTTTTT CASSPRLGANTGELFF
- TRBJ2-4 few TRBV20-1 TGCAGTGCTAGGGCCTACCAGGGTCCTTTCGCCAAAAACATTCAGTACTTC CSARAYQGPFAKNIQYF
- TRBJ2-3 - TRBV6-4 TGTGCCAGCAGTGACTCGTTTCGGGGCCGTACGCAGTATTTT CASSDSFRGRTQYF
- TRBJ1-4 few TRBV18 TGTGCCAGCTCACCATATACAGGCACGGAAAAACTGTTTTTT CASSPYTGTEKLFF
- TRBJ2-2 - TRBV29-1 TGCAGCGTTGCGTCCTTGAGCGGGGAGCTGTTTTTT CSVASLSGELFF
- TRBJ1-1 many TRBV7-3 TGTGCCAGCTCGGGACACTACACTGAAGCTTTCTTT CASSGHYTEAFF
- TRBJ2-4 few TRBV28 TGTGCCAGCAGTTTAAGGGGAGGCTTAGCCAAAAACATTCAGTACTTC CASSLRGGLAKNIQYF
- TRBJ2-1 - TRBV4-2 TGTGCCAGCAGCCAAGGGGGCACTTCGCTTAATGAGCAGTTCTTC CASSQGGTSLNEQFF
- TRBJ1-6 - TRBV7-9 TGTGCCAGCAGCTCAAGTTCCGGAGGATGGAATTCACCCCTCCACTTT CASSSSSGGWNSPLHF
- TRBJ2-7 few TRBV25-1 TGTGCCAGCAGTGATCACCAATGGGACTACGAGCAGTACTTC CASSDHQWDYEQYF
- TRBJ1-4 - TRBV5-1 TGCGCCAGCGCGGGCTCCCCGAATGAAAAACTGTTTTTT CASAGSPNEKLFF
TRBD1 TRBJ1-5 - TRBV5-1 TGCGCCAGCTCCGGGACAGGCCCCTATAGCAATCAGCCCCAGCATTTT CASSGTGPYSNQPQHF
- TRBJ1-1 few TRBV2 TGTGCCAGCAGGGGAGGGGCCCGGGACACTGAAGCTTTCTTT CASRGGARDTEAFF
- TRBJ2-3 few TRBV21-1 TGTGCCAGCAGCCGCCTTAATCCGGGACAGGGGGCTCTTAGCACAGATACGCAGTATTTT CASSRLNPGQGALSTDTQYF